Below, one T cell receptor (beta chain) is given with its context. Its specificity is not known. This specimen belongs to a study of blood T cells in healthy people across ages. Study-level results: More naive CD4+ cells and higher diversity were found in long-lived than in aged donors.

Germline V lookup: CDR1 SGHRS, CDR2 YFSETQ. The CDR3 sequence is 14 residues long. V gave up 4 bases and J gave up 13 bases; unmatched junction bases: 13. Primers used in a second PCR of about 7 to 12 cycles were a sample-barcoded 5' primer and a J-beta primer mix. TCRdb re-called the 5' RACE reads with MiXCR, one entry per CDR3 protein. The sample lists about 830,000 distinct CDR3 sequences, approximately 59% occurring once. The TCR sequence derives from a man aged 25 to 45 in good health. The chain employs TRBV5-1 and TRBJ2-4, with 8 bases identical to TRBD1. Specimen: blood. CDR3 sequence: CASSPDRAFGEQYF. DNA of the CDR3: TGCGCCAGCAGCCCGGACAGGGCATTTGGGGAGCAGTACTTC.